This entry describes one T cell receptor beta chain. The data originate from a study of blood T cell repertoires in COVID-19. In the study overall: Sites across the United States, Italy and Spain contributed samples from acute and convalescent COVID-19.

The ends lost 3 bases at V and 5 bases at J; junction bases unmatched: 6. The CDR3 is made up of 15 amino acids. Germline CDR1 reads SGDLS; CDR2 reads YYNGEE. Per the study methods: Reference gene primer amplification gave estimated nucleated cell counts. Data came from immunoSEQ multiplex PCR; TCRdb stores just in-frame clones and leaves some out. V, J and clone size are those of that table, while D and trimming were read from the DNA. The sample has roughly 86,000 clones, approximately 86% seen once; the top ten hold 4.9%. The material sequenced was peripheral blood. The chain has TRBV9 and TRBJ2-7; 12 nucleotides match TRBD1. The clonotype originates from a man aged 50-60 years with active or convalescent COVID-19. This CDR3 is CASSGRDRGRDEQYF. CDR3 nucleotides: TGTGCCAGCAGCGGCCGGGACAGGGGGCGTGACGAGCAGTACTTC.